A single sample is the source of the 19 T cell receptor beta chains below, sequenced in a study of T cell clonality in common variable immunodeficiency. Clones were sequenced by immunoSEQ multiplex PCR, and TCRdb holds only the in-frame ones, with some missing. The sample is made up of 25,000 to 30,000 clones, none counted only once. Findings and caveats of the study: Common variable immunodeficiency TCR beta sequences reportedly had fewer deletions and N-nucleotide insertions.

For these receptors, no antigen is known. Material for sequencing was peripheral blood mononuclear cells. The receptor source for this set is a human donor with common variable immunodeficiency.

With respect to this clone: The read gets to within 3 residues of the CDR3 end, and the germline J gene fills in the rest. The sample carries other DNA sequences with the same CDR3. The chain combines TRBV11-3 with TRBJ2-1; D possibly corresponds to TRBD2 (5 bases). Germline V CDR1 and CDR2: SGHNT, YENEEA. The CDR3 runs to 13 residues. The V gene lost 1 base and the J gene lost 5 bases, with 6 bases spanning the gap. The sequenced part of the CDR3 DNA is TGTGCCAGCAGCTTAGTGCGGGACAATGAG. Protein product: CASSLVRDNE. The whole CDR3 is CASSLVRDNEQFF.

Notes on this clone: The read halts 3 residues ahead of the CDR3 end, with the missing end drawn from the germline J gene. This chain connects TRBV18 to TRBJ1-2; D gene unclear. The CDR3 sequence is 14 residues long. V dropped 2 bases and J dropped 4 bases, with 11 bases sitting between them. CDR1 is KGHSH, CDR2 LQKENI, per germline. CDR3 DNA, as far as it was read: TGTGCCAGCTCACCAGGACGGGGAGCCTATGGC. Translating gives CASSPGRGAYG. The entire CDR3 is CASSPGRGAYGYTF.

This clone was counted between two and nine times. The read stops 3 residues short of the end of the CDR3; the missing end is completed from the germline J gene. The rearrangement links TRBV2 to TRBJ1-2; no clear D gene. The V gene's germline CDR1 is SNHLY and CDR2 FYNNEI. The length of the CDR3 is 12 residues. Trimming pared 2 bases from V and 6 bases from J, leaving 7 bases between. The CDR3 spells CASSESNHGYTF. The CDR3 DNA, read in part, is TGTGCCAGCAGTGAATCCAATCATGGC. Full variable domain (rest looked up from reference TRBV2 and TRBJ1-2): EPEVTQTPSHQVTQMGQEVILRCVPISNHLYFYWYRQILGQKVEFLVSFYNNEISEKSEIFDDQFSVERPDGSNFTLKIRSTKLEDSAMYFCASSESNHGYTFGSGTRLTVV.

This clone has just a few counts. Read data end 3 residues before the CDR3 end; the end is taken from the germline J gene. The chain uses TRBV7-9 and TRBJ2-7; maybe TRBD1 (7 bases). The CDR3 sequence is 15 residues long. The germline CDR1 and CDR2 sequences are SEHNR and FQNEAQ (reference sequence). Trimming cost V 1 base and J 4 bases, with 14 bases left between them. The covered CDR3 bases are TGTGCCAGCAGCTTAGTTCCAGGGGGGTTTTACGAG. Its protein is CASSLVPGGFYE. The whole CDR3 sequence is CASSLVPGGFYEQYF.

Of note for this clone: Coverage ceases 3 residues before the CDR3 finishes, and the germline J gene fills in the end. V and J are TRBV18 and TRBJ2-3, with D tentatively TRBD2 (5 bases). The CDR3 loop spans 12 amino acids. Germline V lookup: CDR1 KGHSH, CDR2 LQKENI. CDR3 residues: CASNPGSSAQYF. CDR3 DNA, as far as it was read: TGTGCCAGCAACCCGGGGAGTTCTGCG.

This clone was observed a handful of times. CDR3 DNA, as far as it was read: TGTGCCTTCTACCCGCTTAGCTCCTACGAG. It encodes CAFYPLSSYE. From start to end, the CDR3 is CAFYPLSSYEQYF. The J gene is TRBJ2-7, the V gene TRBV30; unclear D gene. The observed sequence ends 3 residues before the CDR3 terminus, with the missing tail filled in from the germline J gene. Germline CDR1 GTSNPN, CDR2 SVGIG (reference sequence). V was cut by 7 bases and J by 0 bases, with 13 bases left in between. The CDR3 length is 13 residues.

At least ten counts were recorded for this clone. The CDR3 end lies 3 residues beyond the end of the read and is filled in from the germline J gene. The chain is built from TRBV6-1 and TRBJ2-1, with 12 nucleotides matching TRBD1. Trimming removed 0 bases from V and 5 bases from J; junction bases left unmatched: 2. The CDR3 totals 16 residues. Per the germline V gene, CDR1 is MNHNS and CDR2 is SASEGT. The CDR3 sequence: CASSEAGQGAHNEQFF. The CDR3 DNA, read in part, is TGTGCCAGCAGTGAAGCGGGACAGGGGGCCCACAATGAG.

This clone was found a few times. The read comes to an end 3 residues before the CDR3 does, leaving the germline J gene to fill in the end. This chain links TRBV19 with TRBJ2-1; 9 bases match TRBD2. The CDR3 length is 14 residues. J gave up 4 bases and V 7 bases, and 5 bases lay outside the gene matches. From germline, CDR1 is LNHDA and CDR2 SQIVND (reference sequence). CDR3 bases read: TGTGCCAGTAACCGAGCGGGAGGATACAATGAG. It yields the protein CASNRAGGYNE. The whole CDR3 reads CASNRAGGYNEQFF.

This clone was seen ten or more times. The read finishes 3 residues shy of the CDR3 end, and the germline J gene is used to complete it. V and J are TRBV30 and TRBJ2-1; 7 bases fit TRBD1. Germline V gene sequence: CDR1 GTSNPN, CDR2 SVGIG (reference sequence). The CDR3 loop spans 16 amino acids. V lost 3 bases and J lost 0; bases outside the gene matches: 8. Partial CDR3 DNA: TGTGCCTGGAGGAGAATGGGACAGAACTCCTACAATGAG. Its translation is CAWRRMGQNSYNE. In full, the CDR3 is CAWRRMGQNSYNEQFF.

This clone has only a few counts. The read gets to within 3 residues of the CDR3 end, and the germline J gene fills in the rest. The chain is built from TRBV20-1 and TRBJ2-3, with TRBD2 identical over 11 bases. The CDR3 runs to 14 residues. Trimming took 3 bases from V and 5 from J; bases not matched to a gene: 4. Germline V gene data show CDR1 as DFQATT and CDR2 as SNEGSKA (reference sequence). CDR3 loop: CSARTSGMIDTQYF. The sequenced CDR3 bases are TGCAGTGCTAGGACTAGCGGGATGATAGATACG.

This clone was counted a few times. The read is 3 residues too short to cover the CDR3 end, so that end is filled in from the germline J gene. V is TRBV30 and J is TRBJ2-5; D perhaps matches TRBD2 (5 bases). Trimming left V 0 bases short and J 5 bases short, with 13 bases between. The CDR3 loop spans 14 amino acids. Germline V gene sequence: CDR1 GTSNPN, CDR2 SVGIG (reference sequence). CDR3 amino acids: CAWSVKATGETQYF. CDR3 bases read: TGTGCCTGGAGTGTAAAGGCTACGGGGGAGACC.

A word on this clone: The read falls 3 residues short of the CDR3 end, and the missing part is taken from the germline J gene. The V gene is TRBV29-1, the J gene TRBJ1-2; 8 nucleotides line up with TRBD1. CDR1 is SQVTM, CDR2 ANQGSEA, per germline. The CDR3 covers 13 residues. V dropped 4 bases and J dropped 6; count of bases not matched to a gene: 7. The CDR3 loop reads CSVAQRTGHGYTF. The DNA read from the CDR3 is TGCAGCGTTGCCCAACGGACAGGGCATGGC.

In this sample, this clone turned up many times. The read falls 3 residues short of the CDR3 end, and the missing part is taken from the germline J gene. V usage is TRBV7-2 and J usage is TRBJ2-7; tentative D call: TRBD1 (5 bases). The CDR3 covers 14 residues. The germline V gene has CDR1 SGHTA and CDR2 FQGNSA. Trimming took 3 bases from V and 2 from J, leaving 11 bases between them. This CDR3 reads CASSFGVGPYEQYF. Incomplete CDR3 DNA: TGTGCCAGCAGCTTCGGTGTGGGGCCCTACGAG.

Comment on this clone: The CDR3 is cut off 3 residues early in the read; its end comes from the germline J gene. V usage is TRBV30 and J usage is TRBJ2-1, with 11 bases aligning to TRBD2. CDR1 is GTSNPN, CDR2 SVGIG, per germline (reference sequence). The V segment lost 5 bases and the J segment 0 bases; nucleotides outside the gene matches: 9. This CDR3 comprises 17 residues. The sequenced CDR3 bases are TGTGCCTGGTACCCTAGCGGGAGGCTCCACTCCTACAATGAG. Translated: CAWYPSGRLHSYNE. The entire CDR3 reads CAWYPSGRLHSYNEQFF.

In its sample, this clone was seen many times. The CDR3 bases that were read are TGCAGTGCTAGCCCGGGGGTTATTCAGCCC. Encoded protein: CSASPGVIQP. In full, the CDR3 is CSASPGVIQPQHF. The V and J genes are TRBV20-1 and TRBJ1-5; the D gene is possibly TRBD1 (5 bases). The read falls 3 residues short of the CDR3 end, and the missing part is taken from the germline J gene. Germline CDR1 DFQATT, CDR2 SNEGSKA (reference sequence). The V end was cut by 3 bases, the J end by 6 bases, with 12 bases between. The CDR3 has 13 residues.

On this clone itself: The read ends 3 residues before the CDR3 terminus; that terminus is restored from the germline J gene. This chain joins TRBV2 and TRBJ2-1, with D perhaps matching TRBD2 (6 bases). The CDR3 is 13 residues long. From germline, CDR1 is SNHLY and CDR2 FYNNEI. V gave up 2 bases and J gave up 7 bases, with 9 bases separating them. Partial CDR3 DNA: TGTGCCAGCAGTGAACGGGGGACGAATGAG. It encodes CASSERGTNE. The whole CDR3 protein is CASSERGTNEQFF.

This clone appeared many times. The CDR3 is cut off 3 residues early in the read; its end comes from the germline J gene. J is TRBJ2-3 and V is TRBV28, with TRBD2 matching 13 bases. The CDR3 extends over 15 amino acids. V dropped 6 bases and J dropped 4; count of bases not matched to a gene: 4. CDR1 and CDR2 from the germline V gene are MDHEN and SYDVKM. The sequenced CDR3 bases are TGTGCCAGCAGAAGGACTAGCGGGAGCGCAGATACG. It is translated as CASRRTSGSADT. The whole CDR3 sequence is CASRRTSGSADTQYF.

A few counts support this clone. With the read ending 3 residues before the CDR3 end, the germline J gene is used to fill in that end. The chain links TRBV6-1 to TRBJ1-1; D is undetermined. The CDR3 consists of 16 residues. In germline, CDR1 is MNHNS, CDR2 SASEGT. Trimming stripped 0 bases from V and 5 bases from J, with 16 bases between. CDR3 amino acids: CASSEAQAGRWTEAFF. The covered CDR3 bases are TGTGCCAGCAGTGAAGCCCAGGCGGGTCGTTGGACTGAA.

Within the sample, this clone is medium-sized. From the germline J gene comes the end of the CDR3, since the read stops 3 residues before it. This chain links TRBV18 with TRBJ2-3; 7 nucleotides line up with TRBD1. CDR3 length: 14 amino acids. Germline CDR1 is KGHSH and CDR2 is LQKENI. Trimming cost V 4 bases and J 2 bases; bases outside gene matches: 3. CDR3 bases read: TGTGCCAGCTCACTGACAGGGTTCACAGATACG. It specifies CASSLTGFTDT. The whole CDR3 protein is CASSLTGFTDTQYF.